This TCR beta chain was observed in a study of blood T cells in healthy people across ages. With a J-beta primer mix and a sample-barcoded 5' primer, a second PCR ran about 7 to 11 cycles. TCRdb processed the 5' RACE reads anew with MiXCR; each CDR3 protein has one entry. This sample yields fewer than 1,200,000 distinct CDR3 sequences, of which around 27% are seen a single time; 0.65% to 0.75% belongs to the top ten. The CDR3 totals 13 residues. Germline CDR1 and CDR2: MDHEN and SYDVKM. Per sample, at least 5 micrograms of total RNA were extracted. These data were also reused for a study on T cells of mothers and their children. Per that study: Related mother and child pairs showed slightly greater overlap (not significant) than unrelated pairs did.

The source of this sequence is a girl aged 2 to 10 in good health. Sequencing was performed on blood. The chain combines TRBV28 with TRBJ2-5; 9 nucleotides agree with TRBD2. Near its end, the DNA agrees better with TRBJ2-1, so the J call may be wrong. DNA for the CDR3: TGTGCCATCGCGGGGGGGCGCATAAATGAGCAGTTCTTC. This gives the protein CAIAGGRINEQFF.